These 9 T cell receptor delta chains were all obtained from the same sample, sequenced in a study of γδ T cells in repeated Plasmodium falciparum infection. Flow sorting of PBMC yielded separate Vgamma9/Vdelta2+ and Vdelta2-negative gammadelta T cell populations for bulk repertoire analysis. TCRdb made new clone calls on the multiplex PCR reads using CATT. This sample has approximately 90,000 delta-chain clones, with approximately 0.92% found just once. Sample: gamma-delta T cells from blood. These receptors came from a pool of human donors (malaria-infected and uninfected, not separated).

The sample holds a few counts of this clone. This likely traces to a read error, being one base from a far larger clone. This CDR3 is also generated by other DNA sequences in the sample. The genes are TRDV2 and TRDJ1, with D unclear. As TCRdb names no J gene, one was assigned here on the basis of a DNA match to germline. The CDR3 spans 13 residues. The V and J ends lost 3 bases and 3 bases respectively, with 10 bases between them. CDR1 and CDR2 (germline): GEAIGNYY, EKD. CDR3 loop: CACDPLASDKLIF. The CDR3 nucleotides read TGTGCCTGTGACCCCCTCGCGTCCGATAAACTCATCTTT.

Concerning this clone itself: TCRdb has a much larger clone's protein, which differs at residue 17 from the translation of this DNA, likely because of a read error; what is shown is the protein translated from the DNA. With the J gene uncalled, the V gene is TRDV1; TRDD3, the table's D call, was not compared with the DNA. The CDR3 runs 19 residues. From germline, CDR1 is TSWWSYY and CDR2 QGS. The chain's CDR3 is CALGERGVFYWVLTAQPFF. Written as DNA, the CDR3 is TGTGCTCTTGGGGAACGGGGTGTCTTTTACTGGGTCCTGACAGCACAACCCTTCTTT.

A note on this clone: The protein in TCRdb stems from a much larger clone and differs at residue 10 from this DNA's translation, likely a read error; here the protein is translated from the DNA. The J gene is TRDJ3, the V gene TRDV2; possibly TRDD3 for D (6 bases). No J gene was available from TCRdb, and it was assigned here by a germline match of the DNA. V lost 1 base and J 1 base, leaving 16 bases between the germline ends. CDR3 length: 19 residues. The germline V gene encodes CDR1 GEAIGNYY and CDR2 EKD. The CDR3 loop reads CACDTVLSGESWDTRQMFF. CDR3 DNA: TGTGCCTGTGACACGGTCTTGTCTGGGGAATCCTGGGACACCCGACAGATGTTTTTC.

A remark on this clone: This DNA's translation differs at residue 8 from TCRdb's protein, which comes from a much larger clone; a read error is likely, and the protein shown is translated from the DNA. V usage is TRDV1 and J usage is TRDJ3, with 12 bases fitting TRDD3. As TCRdb names no J gene, one was assigned here on the basis of a DNA match to germline. Looked up from germline, CDR1 is TSWWSYY and CDR2 is QGS. CDR3 length: 23 amino acids. V was pared by 2 bases and J by 0 bases, with 14 bases of the junction left unmatched. In DNA form, the CDR3 reads TGTGCTCTTGGGGAATCGGCGGACGACTGGGGGATACCGAGCTCCTGGGACACCCGACAGATGTTTTTC. Encoded protein: CALGESADDWGIPSSWDTRQMFF.

Many counts were recorded for this clone. This sequence joins TRDV1 and TRDJ1, with TRDD3 matching over 7 bases. The CDR3 length is 15 residues. The germline CDR1 and CDR2 sequences are TSWWSYY and QGS. V gave up 2 bases and J gave up 4 bases; unmatched junction bases: 7. The DNA of the CDR3 is TGTGCTCTTGGGGAATTGGCGGGGGGATTCGATAAACTCATCTTT. Its translation is CALGELAGGFDKLIF.

In its sample, this clone was seen a few times. The TCRdb record carries a much larger clone's protein, which differs from this DNA's translation at residue 16; a read error is the likely cause, and the protein listed here is the DNA translation. The CDR3 loop is CALGEVPTGPLWGSPNTDKLIF. The CDR3 coding sequence is TGTGCTCTTGGGGAAGTCCCTACAGGACCCCTCTGGGGGTCTCCGAACACCGATAAACTCATCTTT. This chain uses TRDV1 with TRDJ1; 7 bases match TRDD3. V gave up 2 bases and J gave up 0 bases; unmatched junction bases: 24. Germline V gene data show CDR1 as TSWWSYY and CDR2 as QGS. CDR3 size: 22 residues.

By frequency in the sample, this clone is medium-sized (0.01 to 0.1%). This specimen includes other DNA sequences encoding the same CDR3. The chain uses TRDV2 and TRDJ1; TRDD3 agrees at 9 bases. The V gene's germline CDR1 is GEAIGNYY and CDR2 EKD. Trimming cost V 0 bases and J 0 bases; bases outside gene matches: 10. The CDR3 has 18 residues. The CDR3 protein is CACDTRGIPTYHTDKLIF. CDR3 nucleotide sequence: TGTGCCTGTGACACCCGGGGGATACCCACCTACCACACCGATAAACTCATCTTT.

With regard to this clone: TCRdb's listed protein matches a much larger clone and diverges from this DNA's translation at residue 5, likely through a read error; the protein shown comes from the DNA. The chain recombines TRDV2 with TRDJ1; the match to TRDD3 covers 10 bases. CDR3 length: 17 amino acids. The V gene end was trimmed by 3 bases and the J gene end by 0 bases; junction bases not matched to a gene: 9. Germline lookup yields CDR1 GEAIGNYY and CDR2 EKD. The chain's CDR3 is CACDPLDTGGYTDKLIF. CDR3 coding DNA: TGTGCCTGTGACCCACTGGATACTGGGGGATACACCGATAAACTCATCTTT.

In the case of this clone: The TCRdb record carries a much larger clone's protein, which differs from this DNA's translation at residue 14; a read error is the likely cause, and the protein listed here is the DNA translation. This chain links TRDV2 with TRDJ1; D assignment may be TRDD2 or TRDD3 (8 bases each). Germline loops: CDR1 GEAIGNYY, CDR2 EKD. There are 20 residues in the CDR3. The V end was cut by 3 bases, the J end by 1 base, with 29 bases between. Written as DNA, the CDR3 is TGTGCCTGTGACCTTCCTACGTATCGACTGGGGGGAAAGTGCACCGATAAACTCATCTTT. Translated, it gives CACDLPTYRLGGKCTDKLIF.